This TCR beta chain was recovered during a study of tumor-infiltrating lymphocytes in primary liver carcinoma. Study results and caveats: Tumors reached a significantly greater top-250-clone fraction than blood did (p = 0.039). Only about 7.5-25% of top clones were detected in all five tumor regions. Compared with tumor region pairs, tumor-adjacent and tumor-blood pairs overlapped less.

This clonotype was counted a few times. What it binds is unknown. With a constant-region primer, TCR beta cDNA was made from about 0.55 ug of total RNA. Slightly modified ARM-PCR served as the procedure for the TCR beta libraries. These libraries came from three rounds of nested multiplex PCR. The first two PCR rounds used TRBV1-TRBV30 primers with a Cbeta primer, nine to ten cycles each. TCRdb independently ran MiXCR on the multiplex PCR reads; one entry per CDR3 protein. The table lists 90,000 to 140,000 distinct CDR3 sequences, approximately 78% of them singletons, with approximately 20% in the top ten. CDR3 length equals 15 residues. The V end lost 4 bases, the J end lost 7 bases, and 21 bases lay between the germline ends. CDR1 is SGDLS, CDR2 YYNGEE, per germline. From roughly 18-30 mg of unsorted bulk tissue, DNA and RNA were co-extracted together. All of the tumor samples contained over 75% viable tumor cells.

The rearrangement uses TRBV9 and TRBJ2-7, with D perhaps being TRBD1 or TRBD2 (6 bases each). This TCR derives from a man aged 35 to 55 with primary liver carcinoma and hepatitis B virus infection. The sequenced sample consisted of liver tumor tissue from sampling region 3. The subset was: tumor region T3, left-lateral pole. In nucleotides, the CDR3 is TGTGCCAGCAGCCAGTCCGACAGGACGGAGGGGGAGCAGTACTTC. Translating gives CASSQSDRTEGEQYF.